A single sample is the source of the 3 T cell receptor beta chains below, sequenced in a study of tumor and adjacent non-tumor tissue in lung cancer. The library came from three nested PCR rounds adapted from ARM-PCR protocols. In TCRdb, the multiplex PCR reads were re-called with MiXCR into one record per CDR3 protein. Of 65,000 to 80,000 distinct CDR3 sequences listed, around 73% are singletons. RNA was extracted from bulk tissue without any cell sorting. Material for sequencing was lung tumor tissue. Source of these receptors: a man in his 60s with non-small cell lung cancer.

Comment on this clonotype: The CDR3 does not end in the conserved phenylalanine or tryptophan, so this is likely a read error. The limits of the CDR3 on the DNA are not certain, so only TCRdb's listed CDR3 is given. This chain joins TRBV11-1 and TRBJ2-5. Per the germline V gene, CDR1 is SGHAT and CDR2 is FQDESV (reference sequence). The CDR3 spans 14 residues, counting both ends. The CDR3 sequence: CASSLDTYQETQYL.

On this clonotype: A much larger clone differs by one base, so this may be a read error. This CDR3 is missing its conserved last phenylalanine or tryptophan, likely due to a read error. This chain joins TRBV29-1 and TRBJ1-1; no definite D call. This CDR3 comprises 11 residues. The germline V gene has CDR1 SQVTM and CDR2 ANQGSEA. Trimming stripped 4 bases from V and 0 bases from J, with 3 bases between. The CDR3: CSVVLNTEAFI. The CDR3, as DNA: TGCAGCGTTGTCCTGAACACTGAAGCTTTCATT.

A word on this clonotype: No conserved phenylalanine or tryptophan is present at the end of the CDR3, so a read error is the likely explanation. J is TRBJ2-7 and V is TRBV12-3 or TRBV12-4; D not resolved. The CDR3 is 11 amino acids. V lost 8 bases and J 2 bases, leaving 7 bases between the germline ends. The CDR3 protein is CASGKAYEQYL. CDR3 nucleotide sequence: TGTGCCAGCGGGAAGGCCTACGAGCAGTACTTA.